Following are 27 T cell receptor beta chains from one sample sequenced in a study of PD-L1 blockade in urothelial cancer. Libraries were prepared by immunoSEQ multiplex PCR; TCRdb keeps only in-frame clonotypes and omits some of them. The sample yields tens of thousands of clones, 90% seen once. Time point meaning: pretreatment peripheral blood. Sample: PBMCs, taken around atezolizumab (anti-PD-L1) treatment. The receptors come from a man aged 55-75 years with urothelial cancer.

V is TRBV5-4 and J is TRBJ2-1; the match to TRBD2 covers 12 bases. J gave up 7 bases and V 4 bases, and 6 bases lay outside the gene matches. Germline CDR1 SGHNT, CDR2 YYREEE (reference sequence). The CDR3 length is 15 residues. This CDR3 reads CASSPSTSGRNEQFF. In DNA, the CDR3 is TGTGCCAGCAGCCCTTCGACTAGCGGGAGAAATGAGCAGTTCTTC. The variable domain in full, with the rest retrieved from reference TRBV5-4 and TRBJ2-1, is ETGVTQSPTHLIKTRGQQVTLRCSSQSGHNTVSWYQQALGQGPQFIFQYYREEENGRGNFPPRFSGLQFPNYSSELNVNALELDDSALYLCASSPSTSGRNEQFFGPGTRLTVL.

This rearrangement joins TRBV7-2 to TRBJ1-1, with 10 bases lining up with TRBD1. The CDR3 spans 16 residues. Trimming cost V 5 bases and J 4 bases; bases outside gene matches: 10. In germline, CDR1 is SGHTA, CDR2 FQGNSA. The CDR3 DNA sequence: TGTGCCAGCAGCCCACGACAGGGGGCTGGGAGCACTGAAGCTTTCTTT. Amino acid sequence: CASSPRQGAGSTEAFF.

This chain links TRBV7-2 with TRBJ2-7; 10 nucleotides match TRBD2. The CDR3 is 14 residues long. Germline CDR1 is SGHTA and CDR2 is FQGNSA. V trimming: 3 bases; J trimming: 3 bases; junction bases outside the gene matches: 2. The CDR3 sequence is CASSFTSGDYEQYF. The CDR3 DNA reads as TGTGCCAGCAGCTTCACTAGCGGGGACTACGAGCAGTACTTC.

Here the CDR3 DNA reads TGTGCCAGCAGCTGGGGACAGAGCTATAGCAATCAGCCCCAGCATTTT. It specifies CASSWGQSYSNQPQHF. The chain links TRBV5-5 to TRBJ1-5; 7 positions agree with TRBD1. Per the germline V gene, CDR1 is SGHKS and CDR2 is YYEKEE (reference sequence). Trimming removed 3 bases from V and 0 bases from J; junction bases left unmatched: 6. The length of the CDR3 is 16 residues.

The chain has TRBV19 and TRBJ2-2; possible D gene TRBD2, 6 bases. CDR3 length: 14 amino acids. V lost 5 bases and J 5 bases, leaving 12 bases between the germline ends. Germline CDR1 LNHDA, CDR2 SQIVND (reference sequence). DNA for the CDR3: TGTGCCAGTAGTTTGGCTAGCGAAACCGGGGAGCTGTTTTTT. This codes for CASSLASETGELFF.

This sequence joins TRBV7-6 and TRBJ2-1; 9 bases are a match to TRBD2. The CDR3 is made up of 16 amino acids. After removal of 2 bases from V and 4 bases from J, the junction contained 6 bases not matched to a gene. Germline values: CDR1 SGHVS, CDR2 FNYEAQ. The CDR3 spells CASSLKGGGVYNEQFF. The CDR3 nucleotides are TGTGCCAGCAGCTTAAAAGGCGGGGGGGTATACAATGAGCAGTTCTTC.

This chain connects TRBV7-2 to TRBJ2-4; 8 bases are shared with TRBD2. The CDR3 has 15 amino acids. J was trimmed by 6 bases and V by 0 bases; bases with no gene match: 4. Germline-derived CDR1 and CDR2 are SGHTA and FQGNSA. The CDR3 loop reads CASSLAGGAGNIQYF. The CDR3 DNA reads as TGTGCCAGCAGCTTAGCCGGGGGGGCCGGAAACATTCAGTACTTC.

This chain connects TRBV5-5 to TRBJ2-7; tentative D call: TRBD1 (5 bases). Germline V gives CDR1 SGHKS, CDR2 YYEKEE (reference sequence). CDR3 length: 15 amino acids. V lost 2 bases, J lost 3 bases, and 15 bases lay in between. CDR3 sequence: CASSLLRGLVYEQYF. Here the CDR3 DNA reads TGTGCCAGCAGCTTATTAAGGGGATTAGTCTACGAGCAGTACTTC.

V gene TRBV19 combines with J gene TRBJ1-2, with D tentatively TRBD1 (6 bases). CDR3 length equals 17 residues. Germline V lookup: CDR1 LNHDA, CDR2 SQIVND (reference sequence). Trimming removed 1 base from V and 4 bases from J, with 19 bases in between. Written as DNA, the CDR3 is TGTGCCAGTAGTATAGGGACAGCTAATAAGGGAAGCTATGGCTACACCTTC. Amino acids: CASSIGTANKGSYGYTF. The full variable domain, in which reference TRBV19 and TRBJ1-2 provide the parts outside the CDR3, is DGGITQSPKYLFRKEGQNVTLSCEQNLNHDAMYWYRQDPGQGLRLIYYSQIVNDFQKGDIAEGYSVSREKKESFPLTVTSAQKNPTAFYLCASSIGTANKGSYGYTFGSGTRLTVV.

The J gene is TRBJ1-5, the V gene TRBV5-8; D is unclear. Germline V gene data show CDR1 as SGHTS and CDR2 as YDEGEE. The ends were cut back, 0 bases at V and 0 bases at J, with 7 bases in the middle. This CDR3 has 15 amino acids. CDR3 coding DNA: TGTGCCAGCAGCTTGGCGGGAGATAGCAATCAGCCCCAGCATTTT. Translating it yields CASSLAGDSNQPQHF. Variable domain in full (rest from reference TRBV5-8 and TRBJ1-5): EAGVTQSPTHLIKTRGQQATLRCSPISGHTSVYWYQQALGLGLQFLLWYDEGEERNRGNFPPRFSGRQFPNYSSELNVNALELEDSALYLCASSLAGDSNQPQHFGDGTRLSIL.

The CDR3 loop reads CATSRARDRDPWTQYF. The CDR3 nucleotides are TGTGCCACCAGCAGAGCTCGGGACAGGGACCCGTGGACCCAGTACTTC. The chain is built from TRBV15 and TRBJ2-5; TRBD1 agrees at 9 bases. Per the germline V gene, CDR1 is LNHNV and CDR2 is YYDKDF (reference sequence). With V trimmed by 1 base and J by 7 bases, 10 bases remained unmatched. The CDR3 loop spans 16 amino acids.

This clone came up once. The V gene is TRBV7-2, the J gene TRBJ2-2; maybe TRBD2 (6 bases). V lost 0 bases and J lost 6, with 8 bases in between. The CDR3 length is 14 residues. In germline, CDR1 is SGHTA, CDR2 FQGNSA. CDR3 in amino acids: CASSLAQRAGELFF. In nucleotides, the CDR3 is TGTGCCAGCAGCTTAGCGCAGCGGGCCGGGGAGCTGTTTTTT.

The chain carries TRBV7-9 and TRBJ2-2, with D perhaps matching TRBD2 (6 bases). The germline V gene encodes CDR1 SEHNR and CDR2 FQNEAQ (reference sequence). CDR3 length: 13 residues. Trimming shortened V by 3 bases and J by 13 bases, and 15 bases separated the two germline ends. CDR3 DNA sequence: TGTGCCAGCAGCTTTACCAGGGCGGGGATGCTGTTTTTT. Amino acid sequence: CASSFTRAGMLFF.

This chain connects TRBV9 to TRBJ2-7; a possible D gene is TRBD1 (5 bases). This CDR3 is built from 15 residues. The V and J ends lost 0 bases and 0 bases respectively, with 10 bases between them. The germline V gene has CDR1 SGDLS and CDR2 YYNGEE. The CDR3 region is CASSVAPGRSYEQYF. DNA for the CDR3: TGTGCCAGCAGCGTAGCCCCAGGGCGCTCCTACGAGCAGTACTTC.

The J gene is TRBJ1-3, the V gene TRBV10-3; maybe TRBD1 (6 bases). Germline CDR1 is ENHRY and CDR2 is SYGVKD. V shed 3 bases and J shed 9 bases, with 12 bases lying between them. This CDR3 region has 13 residues. The CDR3 coding sequence is TGTGCCATCAGTGAAGCAGGGGTGAGCACCATATATTTT. Its translation: CAISEAGVSTIYF.

V and J are TRBV20-1 and TRBJ2-2; D remains unclear. V lost 3 bases and J 7 bases, leaving 6 bases between the germline ends. The CDR3 is 11 amino acids. The germline V gene has CDR1 DFQATT and CDR2 SNEGSKA (reference sequence). This chain's CDR3 is CSASKIGELFF. The CDR3, as DNA: TGCAGTGCTAGCAAAATCGGGGAGCTGTTTTTT.

This clone was found once. The chain couples TRBV2 to TRBJ2-2; no definite D call. The CDR3 sequence is 15 residues long. Trimming removed 4 bases from V and 1 base from J, with 10 bases in between. Germline values: CDR1 SNHLY, CDR2 FYNNEI. The CDR3 DNA sequence: TGTGCCAGCAGTGCCGACTGGGTGAACACCGGGGAGCTGTTTTTT. It yields the protein CASSADWVNTGELFF.

This chain connects TRBV28 to TRBJ2-5, with D tentatively TRBD2 (5 bases). V lost 3 bases to trimming and J lost 5 bases, with 16 bases between them. Germline V lookup: CDR1 MDHEN, CDR2 SYDVKM. CDR3 length: 15 residues. The CDR3 region is CASSLRWGQRETQYF. The CDR3 nucleotides read TGTGCCAGCAGTTTGAGATGGGGTCAGCGGGAGACCCAGTACTTC.

The chain couples TRBV11-2 to TRBJ2-5; the D gene is possibly TRBD1 (5 bases). The CDR3 has 13 residues. V lost 11 bases, J lost 1 base, and 14 bases lay in between. Per the germline V gene, CDR1 is SGHAT and CDR2 is FQNNGV. CDR3 bases: TGTGCCGGGGCCCCCGGCACCCAAGAGACCCAGTACTTC. Its translation: CAGAPGTQETQYF.

The rearrangement joins TRBV28 to TRBJ2-3; the match to TRBD2 covers 8 bases. The germline V gene has CDR1 MDHEN and CDR2 SYDVKM. There are 15 residues in the CDR3. Trimming removed 4 bases from V and 3 bases from J; junction bases left unmatched: 6. The CDR3 spells CASSSGGVSTDTQYF. The CDR3 bases are TGTGCCAGCAGTTCGGGAGGGGTTAGTACAGATACGCAGTATTTT.

The chain employs TRBV6-5 and TRBJ2-3, with 9 bases aligning to TRBD2. V was clipped by 6 bases and J by 1 base; unmatched bases: 5. Germline V lookup: CDR1 MNHEY, CDR2 SVGAGI. The CDR3 runs to 15 residues. The DNA of the CDR3 is TGTGCCAGCAGGGAGACTAGCGGCCGCACAGATACGCAGTATTTT. Protein product: CASRETSGRTDTQYF.

This clone was counted between two and nine times. The CDR3 nucleotides are TGTGCCAGCAGCTTAGACAGAGCCTACGAGCAGTACTTC. Translating gives CASSLDRAYEQYF. The V gene is TRBV7-2, the J gene TRBJ2-7; D gene ambiguous. The CDR3 extends over 13 amino acids. Germline CDR1 and CDR2: SGHTA and FQGNSA. The V end was cut by 1 base, the J end by 2 bases, with 6 bases between. The whole variable domain, filled in from reference TRBV7-2 and TRBJ2-7, reads GAGVSQSPSNKVTEKGKDVELRCDPISGHTALYWYRQSLGQGLEFLIYFQGNSAPDKSGLPSDRFSAERTGGSVSTLTIQRTQQEDSAVYLCASSLDRAYEQYFGPGTRLTVT.

The V gene is TRBV6-6, the J gene TRBJ2-3; 8 bases map to TRBD2. Trimming at V came to 5 bases and at J to 2 bases, leaving 3 bases not matched to a gene. The germline V gene has CDR1 MNHNY and CDR2 SVGAGI (reference sequence). CDR3 length: 14 amino acids. The CDR3 sequence: CASSGLAPTDTQYF. The CDR3 DNA is TGTGCCAGCAGTGGACTAGCTCCCACAGATACGCAGTATTTT.

Here the CDR3 DNA reads TGTGCCAGCAGAGCGACAGGAGAAGCTTTCTTT. It encodes CASRATGEAFF. This chain joins TRBV6-1 and TRBJ1-1; D possibly corresponds to TRBD1 (6 bases). The V gene's germline CDR1 is MNHNS and CDR2 SASEGT. The CDR3 is 11 residues long. V was shortened by 6 bases and J by 8 bases, with 10 bases between the two germline ends.

V gene TRBV5-1 combines with J gene TRBJ2-2, with 7 bases that match TRBD2. Germline assignment: CDR1 SGHRS and CDR2 YFSETQ. The CDR3 spans 15 residues. V was pared by 5 bases and J by 0 bases, with 4 bases of the junction left unmatched. The CDR3 loop reads CASRWDYSNTGELFF. CDR3 DNA: TGCGCCAGCAGATGGGACTATTCGAACACCGGGGAGCTGTTTTTT.

The genes are TRBV25-1 and TRBJ2-5; D uncertain. The CDR3 extends over 14 amino acids. CDR1 and CDR2 from the germline V gene are MGHDK and SYGVNS. V was trimmed by 2 bases and J by 1 base, leaving 8 bases between them. The CDR3 DNA sequence: TGTGCCAGCAGTGAAGCTAGTATCCAAGAGACCCAGTACTTC. Translation gives CASSEASIQETQYF.

The V gene is TRBV9, the J gene TRBJ2-7; perhaps TRBD2 as D (6 bases). Germline V gene data show CDR1 as SGDLS and CDR2 as YYNGEE. CDR3 size: 14 residues. V shed 2 bases and J shed 0 bases, with 9 bases lying between them. DNA of the CDR3: TGTGCCAGCAGCGTCGGAGGGATCTCCTACGAGCAGTACTTC. This translates into CASSVGGISYEQYF.